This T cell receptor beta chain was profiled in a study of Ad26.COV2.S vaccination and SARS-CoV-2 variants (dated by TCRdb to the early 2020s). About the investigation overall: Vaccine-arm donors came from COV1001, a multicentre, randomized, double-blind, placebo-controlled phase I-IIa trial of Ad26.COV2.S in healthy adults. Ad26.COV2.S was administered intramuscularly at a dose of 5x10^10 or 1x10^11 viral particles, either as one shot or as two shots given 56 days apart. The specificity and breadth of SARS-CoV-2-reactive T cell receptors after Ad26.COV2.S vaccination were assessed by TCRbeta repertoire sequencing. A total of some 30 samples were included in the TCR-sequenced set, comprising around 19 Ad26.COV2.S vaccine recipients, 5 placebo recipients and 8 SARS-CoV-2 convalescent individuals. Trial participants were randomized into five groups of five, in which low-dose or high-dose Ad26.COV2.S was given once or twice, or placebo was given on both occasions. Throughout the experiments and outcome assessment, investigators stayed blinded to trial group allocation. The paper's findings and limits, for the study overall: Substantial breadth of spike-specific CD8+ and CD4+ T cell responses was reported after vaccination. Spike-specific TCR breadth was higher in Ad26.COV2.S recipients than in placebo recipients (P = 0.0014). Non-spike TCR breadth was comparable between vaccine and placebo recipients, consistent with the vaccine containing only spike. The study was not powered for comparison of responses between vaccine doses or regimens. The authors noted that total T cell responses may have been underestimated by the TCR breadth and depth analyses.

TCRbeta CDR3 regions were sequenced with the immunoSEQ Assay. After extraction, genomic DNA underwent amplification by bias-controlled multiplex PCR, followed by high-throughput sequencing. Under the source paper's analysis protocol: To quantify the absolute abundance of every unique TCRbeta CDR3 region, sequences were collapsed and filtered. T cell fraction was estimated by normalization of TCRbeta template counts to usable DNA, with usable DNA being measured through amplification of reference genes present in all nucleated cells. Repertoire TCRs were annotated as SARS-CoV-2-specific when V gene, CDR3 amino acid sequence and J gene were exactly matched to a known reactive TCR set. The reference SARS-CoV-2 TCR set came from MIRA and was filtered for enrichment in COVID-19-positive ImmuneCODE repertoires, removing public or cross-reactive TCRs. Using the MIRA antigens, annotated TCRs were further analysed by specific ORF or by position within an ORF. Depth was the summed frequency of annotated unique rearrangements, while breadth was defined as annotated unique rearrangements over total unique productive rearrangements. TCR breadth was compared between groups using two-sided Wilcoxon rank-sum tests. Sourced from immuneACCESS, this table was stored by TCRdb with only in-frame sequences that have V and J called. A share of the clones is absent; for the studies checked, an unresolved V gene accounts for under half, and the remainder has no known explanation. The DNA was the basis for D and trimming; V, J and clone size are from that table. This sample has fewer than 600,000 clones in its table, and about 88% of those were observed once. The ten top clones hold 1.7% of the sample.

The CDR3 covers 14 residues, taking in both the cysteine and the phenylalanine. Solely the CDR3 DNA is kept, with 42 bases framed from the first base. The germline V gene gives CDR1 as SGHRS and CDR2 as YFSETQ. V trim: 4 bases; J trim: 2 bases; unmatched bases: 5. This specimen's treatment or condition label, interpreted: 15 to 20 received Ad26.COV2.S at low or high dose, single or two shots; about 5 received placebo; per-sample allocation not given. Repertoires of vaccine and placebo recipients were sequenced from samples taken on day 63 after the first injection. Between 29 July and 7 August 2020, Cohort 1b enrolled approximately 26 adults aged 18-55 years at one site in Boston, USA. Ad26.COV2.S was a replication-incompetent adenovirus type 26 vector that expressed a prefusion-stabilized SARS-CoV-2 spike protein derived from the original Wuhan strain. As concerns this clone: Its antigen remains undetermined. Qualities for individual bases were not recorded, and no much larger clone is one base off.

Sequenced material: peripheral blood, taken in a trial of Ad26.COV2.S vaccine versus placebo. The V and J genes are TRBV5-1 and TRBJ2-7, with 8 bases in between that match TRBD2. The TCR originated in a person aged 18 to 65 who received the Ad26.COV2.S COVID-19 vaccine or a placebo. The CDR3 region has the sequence CASSPGGTPYEQYF. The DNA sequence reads TGCGCCAGCAGCCCGGGGGGGACCCCCTACGAGCAGTACTTC. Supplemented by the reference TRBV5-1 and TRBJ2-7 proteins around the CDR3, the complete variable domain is KAGVTQTPRYLIKTRGQQVTLSCSPISGHRSVSWYQQTPGQGLQFLFEYFSETQRNKGNFPGRFSGRQFSNSRSEMNVSTLELGDSALYLCASSPGGTPYEQYFGPGTRLTVT.